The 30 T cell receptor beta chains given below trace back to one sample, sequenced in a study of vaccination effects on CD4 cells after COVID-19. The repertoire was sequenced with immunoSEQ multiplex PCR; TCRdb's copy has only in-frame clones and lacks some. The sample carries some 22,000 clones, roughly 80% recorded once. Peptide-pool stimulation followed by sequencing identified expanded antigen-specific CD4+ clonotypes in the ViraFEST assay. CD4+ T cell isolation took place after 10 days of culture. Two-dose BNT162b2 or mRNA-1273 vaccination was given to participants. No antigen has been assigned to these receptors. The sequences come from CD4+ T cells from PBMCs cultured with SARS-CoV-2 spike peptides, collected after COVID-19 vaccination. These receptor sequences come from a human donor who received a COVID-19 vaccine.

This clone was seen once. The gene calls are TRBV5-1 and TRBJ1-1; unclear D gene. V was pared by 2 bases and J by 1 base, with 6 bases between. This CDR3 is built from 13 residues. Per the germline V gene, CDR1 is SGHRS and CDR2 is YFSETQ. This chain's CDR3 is CASSLEENTEAFF. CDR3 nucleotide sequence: TGCGCCAGCAGCTTAGAGGAGAACACTGAAGCTTTCTTT.

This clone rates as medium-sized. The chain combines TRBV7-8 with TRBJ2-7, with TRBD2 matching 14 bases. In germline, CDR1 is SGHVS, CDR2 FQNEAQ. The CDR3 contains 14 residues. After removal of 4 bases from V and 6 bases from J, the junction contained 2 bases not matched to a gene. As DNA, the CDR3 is TGTGCCAGCAGCTGGGGACTAGCGGGAGTCGAGCAGTACTTC. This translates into CASSWGLAGVEQYF.

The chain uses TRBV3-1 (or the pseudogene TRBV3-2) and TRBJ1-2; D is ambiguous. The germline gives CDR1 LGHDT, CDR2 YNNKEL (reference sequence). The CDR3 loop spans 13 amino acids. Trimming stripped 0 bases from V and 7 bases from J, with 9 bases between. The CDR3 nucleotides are TGTGCCAGCAGCCAAGATGTGGGGTTTGGCTACACCTTC. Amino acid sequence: CASSQDVGFGYTF.

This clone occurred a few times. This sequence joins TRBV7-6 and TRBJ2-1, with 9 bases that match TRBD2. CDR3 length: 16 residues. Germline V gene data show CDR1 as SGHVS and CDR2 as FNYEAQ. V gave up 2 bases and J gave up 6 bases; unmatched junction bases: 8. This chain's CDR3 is CASSLSGTSLVNEQFF. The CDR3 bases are TGTGCCAGCAGCTTATCCGGGACTAGCCTCGTCAATGAGCAGTTCTTC.

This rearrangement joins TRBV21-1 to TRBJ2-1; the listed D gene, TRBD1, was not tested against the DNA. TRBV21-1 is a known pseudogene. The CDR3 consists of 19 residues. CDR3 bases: TGTGCCAGCAAGGGAAATGCGTTAGAACAGGGGTGGAGGGACAATGAGCAGTTCTTC. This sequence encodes CASKGNALEQGWRDNEQFF.

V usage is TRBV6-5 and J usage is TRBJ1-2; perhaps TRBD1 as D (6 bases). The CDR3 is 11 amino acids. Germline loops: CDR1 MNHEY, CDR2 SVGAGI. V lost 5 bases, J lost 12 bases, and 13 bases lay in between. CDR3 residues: CASSREGGDTF. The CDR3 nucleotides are TGTGCCAGCAGTAGAGAGGGGGGAGACACCTTC.

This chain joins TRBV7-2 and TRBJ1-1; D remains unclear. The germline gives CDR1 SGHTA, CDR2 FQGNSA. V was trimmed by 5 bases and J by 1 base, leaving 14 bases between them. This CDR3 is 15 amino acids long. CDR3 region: CASSPRLGSNTEAFF. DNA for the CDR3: TGTGCCAGCAGCCCCCGGTTGGGCTCGAACACTGAAGCTTTCTTT.

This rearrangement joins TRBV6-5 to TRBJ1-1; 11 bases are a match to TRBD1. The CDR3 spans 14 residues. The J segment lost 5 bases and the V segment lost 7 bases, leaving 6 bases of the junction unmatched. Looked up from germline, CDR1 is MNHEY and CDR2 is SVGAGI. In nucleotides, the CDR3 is TGTGCCAGCACTATGGACAGGGGGCGGACTGAAGCTTTCTTT. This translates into CASTMDRGRTEAFF.

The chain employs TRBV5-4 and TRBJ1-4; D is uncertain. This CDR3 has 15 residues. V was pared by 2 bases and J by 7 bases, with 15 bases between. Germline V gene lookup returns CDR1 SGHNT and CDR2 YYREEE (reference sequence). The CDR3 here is CASSLRATRGEKLFF. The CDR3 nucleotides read TGTGCCAGCAGCTTACGGGCTACCCGGGGTGAAAAACTGTTTTTT.

CDR3 nucleotides: TGTGCCAGCAGCTTAGGTGTGCTCTACAATGAGCAGTTCTTC. Amino acids: CASSLGVLYNEQFF. The rearrangement joins TRBV11-2 to TRBJ2-1; no clear D. In germline, CDR1 is SGHAT, CDR2 FQNNGV. With 1 base removed from V and 3 bases from J, the gap between germline ends came to 7 bases. The length of the CDR3 is 14 residues.

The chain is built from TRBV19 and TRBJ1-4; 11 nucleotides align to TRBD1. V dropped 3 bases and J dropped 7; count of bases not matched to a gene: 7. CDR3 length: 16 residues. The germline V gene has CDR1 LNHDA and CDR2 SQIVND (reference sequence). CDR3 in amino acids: CASSISAGQGGEKLFF. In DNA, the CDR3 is TGTGCCAGTAGTATTTCTGCGGGACAGGGGGGTGAAAAACTGTTTTTT.

CDR3 region: CASSLGTSGDNEQFF. The CDR3 DNA is TGTGCCAGCAGCCTCGGGACTAGCGGAGACAATGAGCAGTTCTTC. The chain carries TRBV6-5 and TRBJ2-1; 11 positions agree with TRBD2. The V segment lost 6 bases and the J segment 5 bases; nucleotides outside the gene matches: 6. CDR1 MNHEY and CDR2 SVGAGI come from the germline V gene. The CDR3 contains 15 residues.

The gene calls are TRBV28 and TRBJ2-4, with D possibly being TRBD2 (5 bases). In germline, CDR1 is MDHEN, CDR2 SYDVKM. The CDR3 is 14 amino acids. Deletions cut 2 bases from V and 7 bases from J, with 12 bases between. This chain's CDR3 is CASSLTGSGNIQYF. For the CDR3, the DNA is TGTGCCAGCAGTTTAACGGGATCTGGGAACATTCAGTACTTC.

CDR3 coding DNA: TGCGCCAGCAGTGAGAGGCCGGAGAACACTGAAGCTTTCTTT. The encoded protein is CASSERPENTEAFF. The genes are TRBV10-1 and TRBJ1-1, with D unresolved. Germline V gene data show CDR1 as WNHNN and CDR2 as SYGVQD (reference sequence). The CDR3 has 14 residues. V dropped 2 bases and J dropped 1 base, with 8 bases sitting between them.

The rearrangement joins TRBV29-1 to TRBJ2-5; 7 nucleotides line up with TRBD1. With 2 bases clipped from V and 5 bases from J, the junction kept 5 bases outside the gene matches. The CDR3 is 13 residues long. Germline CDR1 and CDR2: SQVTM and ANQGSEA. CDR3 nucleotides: TGCAGCGTTGAAAGGGGGCTTTATGAGACCCAGTACTTC. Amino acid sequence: CSVERGLYETQYF.

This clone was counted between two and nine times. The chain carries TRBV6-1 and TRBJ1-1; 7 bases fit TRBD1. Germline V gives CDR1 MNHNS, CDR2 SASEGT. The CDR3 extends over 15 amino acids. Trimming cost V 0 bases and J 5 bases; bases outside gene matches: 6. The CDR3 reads CASSEASTGRTEAFF. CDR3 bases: TGTGCCAGCAGTGAAGCTTCGACAGGGAGAACTGAAGCTTTCTTT.

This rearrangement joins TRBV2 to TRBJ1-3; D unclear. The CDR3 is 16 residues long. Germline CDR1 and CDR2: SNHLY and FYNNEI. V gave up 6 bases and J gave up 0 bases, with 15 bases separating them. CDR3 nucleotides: TGTGCCAGCAGAGAGAGGGCAGGTTACTCTGGAAACACCATATATTTT. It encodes CASRERAGYSGNTIYF.

The CDR3 DNA reads as TGTGCCAGCAGGGTAAACACTGAAGCTTTCTTT. This translates into CASRVNTEAFF. This chain uses TRBV12-3 or TRBV12-4 with TRBJ1-1; unclear D gene. The V end was cut by 6 bases, the J end by 2 bases, with 4 bases between. This CDR3 is 11 amino acids long.

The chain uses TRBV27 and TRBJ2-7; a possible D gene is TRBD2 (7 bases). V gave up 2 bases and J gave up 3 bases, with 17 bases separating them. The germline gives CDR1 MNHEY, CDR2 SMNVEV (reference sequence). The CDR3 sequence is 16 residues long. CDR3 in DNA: TGTGCCAGCAGTTTAAGGGGGGGGCTAGACTACTACGAGCAGTACTTC. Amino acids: CASSLRGGLDYYEQYF.

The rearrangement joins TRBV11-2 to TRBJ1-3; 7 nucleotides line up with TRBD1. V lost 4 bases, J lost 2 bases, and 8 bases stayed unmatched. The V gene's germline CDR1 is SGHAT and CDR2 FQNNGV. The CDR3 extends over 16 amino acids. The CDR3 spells CASSSELQGTGNTIYF. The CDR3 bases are TGTGCCAGCAGCTCCGAATTACAGGGGACTGGAAACACCATATATTTT.

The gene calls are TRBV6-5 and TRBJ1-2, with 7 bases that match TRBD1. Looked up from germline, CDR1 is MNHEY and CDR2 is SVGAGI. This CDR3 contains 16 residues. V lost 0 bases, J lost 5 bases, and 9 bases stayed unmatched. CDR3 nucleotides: TGTGCCAGCAGTTACTCAGCATCGGGACAGATGTATGGCTACACCTTC. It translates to CASSYSASGQMYGYTF.

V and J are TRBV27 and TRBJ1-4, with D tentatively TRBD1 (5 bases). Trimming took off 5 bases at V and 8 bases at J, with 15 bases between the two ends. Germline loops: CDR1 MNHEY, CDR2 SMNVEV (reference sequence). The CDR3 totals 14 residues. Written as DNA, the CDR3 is TGTGCCAGCAGTCGTACAGGTTCTCGCGAAAAACTGTTTTTT. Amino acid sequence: CASSRTGSREKLFF. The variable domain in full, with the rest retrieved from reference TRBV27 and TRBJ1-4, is EAQVTQNPRYLITVTGKKLTVTCSQNMNHEYMSWYRQDPGLGLRQIYYSMNVEVTDKGDVPEGYKVSRKEKRNFPLILESPSPNQTSLYFCASSRTGSREKLFFGSGTQLSVL.

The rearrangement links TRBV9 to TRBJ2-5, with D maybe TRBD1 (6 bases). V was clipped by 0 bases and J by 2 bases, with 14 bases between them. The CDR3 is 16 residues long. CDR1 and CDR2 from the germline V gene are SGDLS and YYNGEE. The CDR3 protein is CASSVGYSDSQETQYF. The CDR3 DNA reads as TGTGCCAGCAGCGTAGGGTATTCGGACAGTCAAGAGACCCAGTACTTC.

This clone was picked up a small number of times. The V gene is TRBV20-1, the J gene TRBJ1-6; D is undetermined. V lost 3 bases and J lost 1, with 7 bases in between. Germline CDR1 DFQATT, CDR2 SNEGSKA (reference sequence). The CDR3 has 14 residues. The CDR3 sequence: CSASSISYNSPLHF. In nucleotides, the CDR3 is TGCAGTGCTAGTTCCATATCCTATAATTCACCCCTCCACTTT.

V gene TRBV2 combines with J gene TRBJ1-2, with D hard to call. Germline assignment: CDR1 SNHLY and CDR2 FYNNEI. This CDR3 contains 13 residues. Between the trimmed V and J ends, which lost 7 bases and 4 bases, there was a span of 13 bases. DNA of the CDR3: TGTGCCAGCACAGGCCCACGTACCTATGGCTACACCTTC. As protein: CASTGPRTYGYTF.

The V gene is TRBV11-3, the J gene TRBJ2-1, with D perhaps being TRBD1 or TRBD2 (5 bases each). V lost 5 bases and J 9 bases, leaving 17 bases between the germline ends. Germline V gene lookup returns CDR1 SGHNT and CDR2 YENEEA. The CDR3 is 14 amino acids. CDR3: CASSPRTGAGEQFF. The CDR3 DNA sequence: TGTGCCAGCAGCCCCCGGACCGGGGCCGGTGAGCAGTTCTTC.

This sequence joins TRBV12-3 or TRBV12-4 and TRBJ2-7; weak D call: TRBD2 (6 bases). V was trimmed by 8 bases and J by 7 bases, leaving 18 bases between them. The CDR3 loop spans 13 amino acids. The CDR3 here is CASEGRRAQEQYF. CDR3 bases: TGTGCCAGCGAGGGTAGGAGGGCACAGGAGCAGTACTTC.

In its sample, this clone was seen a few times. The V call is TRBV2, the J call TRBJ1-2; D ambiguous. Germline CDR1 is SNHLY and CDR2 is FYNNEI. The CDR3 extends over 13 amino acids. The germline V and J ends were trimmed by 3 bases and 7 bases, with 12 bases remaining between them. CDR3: CASSEVGVRGYTF. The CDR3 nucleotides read TGTGCCAGCAGTGAGGTCGGGGTTCGTGGCTACACCTTC.

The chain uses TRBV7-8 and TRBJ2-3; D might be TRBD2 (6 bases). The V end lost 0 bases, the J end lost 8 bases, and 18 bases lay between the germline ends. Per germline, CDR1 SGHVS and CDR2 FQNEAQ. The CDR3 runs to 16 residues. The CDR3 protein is CASSLARADLAITQYF. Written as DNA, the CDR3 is TGTGCCAGCAGCTTAGCTAGAGCCGATCTAGCGATTACGCAGTATTTT.

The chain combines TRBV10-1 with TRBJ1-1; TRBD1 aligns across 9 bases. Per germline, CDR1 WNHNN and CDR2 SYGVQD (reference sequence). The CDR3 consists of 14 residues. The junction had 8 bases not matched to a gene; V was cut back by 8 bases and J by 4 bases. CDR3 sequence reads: CASRSGQGGTEAFF. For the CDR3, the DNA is TGCGCCAGCCGCTCGGGACAGGGAGGCACTGAAGCTTTCTTT.